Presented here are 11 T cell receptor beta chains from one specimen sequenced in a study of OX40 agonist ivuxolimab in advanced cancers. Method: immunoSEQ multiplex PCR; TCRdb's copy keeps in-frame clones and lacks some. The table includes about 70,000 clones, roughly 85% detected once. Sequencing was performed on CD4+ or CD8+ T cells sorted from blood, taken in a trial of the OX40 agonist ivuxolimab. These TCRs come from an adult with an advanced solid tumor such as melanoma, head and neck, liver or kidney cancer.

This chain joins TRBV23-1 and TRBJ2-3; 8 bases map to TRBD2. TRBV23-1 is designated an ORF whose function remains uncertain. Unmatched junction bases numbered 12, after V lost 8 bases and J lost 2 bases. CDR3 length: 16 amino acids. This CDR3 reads CASLRGGGGDTDTQYF. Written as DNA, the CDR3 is TGCGCCAGCCTCCGGGGGGGCGGAGGGGACACAGATACGCAGTATTTT.

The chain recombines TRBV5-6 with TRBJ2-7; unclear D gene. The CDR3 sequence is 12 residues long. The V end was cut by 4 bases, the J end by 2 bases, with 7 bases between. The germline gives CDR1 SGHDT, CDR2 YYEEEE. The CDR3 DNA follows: TGTGCCAGCAGCACCGACACCTACGAGCAGTACTTC. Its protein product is CASSTDTYEQYF.

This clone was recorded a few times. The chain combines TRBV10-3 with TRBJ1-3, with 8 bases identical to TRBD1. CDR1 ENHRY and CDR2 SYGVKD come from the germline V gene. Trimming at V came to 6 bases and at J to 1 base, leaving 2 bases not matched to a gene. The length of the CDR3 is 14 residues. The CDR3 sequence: CAIRGTGSGNTIYF. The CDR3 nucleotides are TGTGCCATCAGGGGGACAGGTTCTGGAAACACCATATATTTT.

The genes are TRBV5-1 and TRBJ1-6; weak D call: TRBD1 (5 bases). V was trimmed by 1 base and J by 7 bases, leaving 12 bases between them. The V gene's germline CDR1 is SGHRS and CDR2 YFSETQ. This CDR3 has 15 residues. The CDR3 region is CASSLNRDWNSPLHF. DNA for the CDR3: TGCGCCAGCAGCTTGAACCGGGACTGGAATTCACCCCTCCACTTT. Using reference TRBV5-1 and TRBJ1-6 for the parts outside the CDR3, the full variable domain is KAGVTQTPRYLIKTRGQQVTLSCSPISGHRSVSWYQQTPGQGLQFLFEYFSETQRNKGNFPGRFSGRQFSNSRSEMNVSTLELGDSALYLCASSLNRDWNSPLHFGNGTRLTVT.

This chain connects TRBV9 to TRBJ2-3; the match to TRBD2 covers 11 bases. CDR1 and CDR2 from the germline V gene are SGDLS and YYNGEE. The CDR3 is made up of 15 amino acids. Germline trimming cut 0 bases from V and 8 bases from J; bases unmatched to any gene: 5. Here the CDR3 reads CASSVVAGGQGTQYF. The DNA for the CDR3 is TGTGCCAGCAGCGTAGTAGCGGGGGGGCAAGGTACGCAGTATTTT.

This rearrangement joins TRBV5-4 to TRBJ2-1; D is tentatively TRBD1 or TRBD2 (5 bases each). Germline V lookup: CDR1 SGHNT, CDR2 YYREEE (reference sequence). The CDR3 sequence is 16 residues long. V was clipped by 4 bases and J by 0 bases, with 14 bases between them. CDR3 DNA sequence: TGTGCCAGCAGCCCCCCATGGGGGAGCTCCTACAATGAGCAGTTCTTC. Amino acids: CASSPPWGSSYNEQFF.

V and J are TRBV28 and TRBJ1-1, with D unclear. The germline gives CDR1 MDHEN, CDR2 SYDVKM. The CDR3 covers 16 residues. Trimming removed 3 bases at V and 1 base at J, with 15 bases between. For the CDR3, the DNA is TGTGCCAGCAGTTTTTTGGGCGGCGGCGGGAACACTGAAGCTTTCTTT. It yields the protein CASSFLGGGGNTEAFF.

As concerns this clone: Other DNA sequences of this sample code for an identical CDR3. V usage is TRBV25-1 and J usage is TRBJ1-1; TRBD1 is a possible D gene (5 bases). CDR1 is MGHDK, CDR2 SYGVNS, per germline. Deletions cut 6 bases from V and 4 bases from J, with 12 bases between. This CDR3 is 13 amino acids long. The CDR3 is CASSQGVGTEAFF. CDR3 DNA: TGTGCCAGCAGCCAGGGAGTCGGCACTGAAGCTTTCTTT.

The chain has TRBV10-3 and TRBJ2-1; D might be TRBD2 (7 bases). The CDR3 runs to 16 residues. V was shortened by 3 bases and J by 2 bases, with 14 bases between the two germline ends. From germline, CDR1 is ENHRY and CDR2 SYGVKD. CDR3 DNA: TGTGCCATCAGTGACCCCGGGGGGCTTACCTACAATGAGCAGTTCTTC. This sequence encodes CAISDPGGLTYNEQFF.

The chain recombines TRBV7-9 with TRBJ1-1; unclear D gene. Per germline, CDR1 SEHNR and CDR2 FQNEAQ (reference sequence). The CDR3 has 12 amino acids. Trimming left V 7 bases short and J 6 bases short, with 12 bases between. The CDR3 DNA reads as TGTGCCAGCACCCCATACGGGGCTGAAGCTTTCTTT. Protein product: CASTPYGAEAFF.

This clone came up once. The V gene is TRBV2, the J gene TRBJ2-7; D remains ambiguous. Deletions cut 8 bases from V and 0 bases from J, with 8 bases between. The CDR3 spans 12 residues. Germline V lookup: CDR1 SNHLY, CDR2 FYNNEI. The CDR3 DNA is TGTGCCAGCCCGGAAGGCTCCTACGAGCAGTACGTC. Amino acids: CASPEGSYEQYV.